Listed here are 27 T cell receptor beta chains from one sample, sequenced in a study of blood T cell repertoires in COVID-19. The data were produced by immunoSEQ multiplex PCR, yet TCRdb's version contains in-frame clones alone and is incomplete. The repertoire holds some 260,000 clones, with roughly 87% as singletons. Sequencing was carried out using peripheral blood. Receptors originate from a man aged 18-30 years with active or convalescent COVID-19.

At least ten counts were recorded for this clone. V is TRBV6-1 and J is TRBJ1-2; 11 bases are shared with TRBD1. Germline V gene data show CDR1 as MNHNS and CDR2 as SASEGT. Trimming removed 2 bases from V and 6 bases from J; junction bases left unmatched: 5. CDR3 length: 15 residues. This CDR3 reads CASSETGTGGHGYTF. The CDR3 DNA is TGTGCCAGCAGTGAAACCGGGACAGGGGGACATGGCTACACCTTC.

V gene TRBV7-2 combines with J gene TRBJ2-7, with a weak D call TRBD1 (6 bases). Germline assignment: CDR1 SGHTA and CDR2 FQGNSA. V was shortened by 4 bases and J by 0 bases, with 16 bases between the two germline ends. The CDR3 consists of 16 residues. The CDR3 DNA sequence: TGTGCCAGCAGCTCCCTCCCTGGGACAAACTCCTACGAGCAGTACTTC. The encoded protein is CASSSLPGTNSYEQYF.

The rearrangement joins TRBV7-8 to TRBJ2-5, with TRBD1 as a possible D gene (6 bases). V gave up 5 bases and J gave up 4 bases, with 11 bases separating them. The CDR3 totals 13 residues. Germline V gene data show CDR1 as SGHVS and CDR2 as FQNEAQ. The DNA for the CDR3 is TGTGCCAGCAGCACCACAGGGAGAGAGACCCAGTACTTC. Amino acid sequence: CASSTTGRETQYF.

The chain employs TRBV5-1 and TRBJ1-2, with TRBD1 matching over 9 bases. The length of the CDR3 is 15 residues. V lost 0 bases and J lost 7; bases outside the gene matches: 7. Germline lookup yields CDR1 SGHRS and CDR2 YFSETQ. The CDR3 is CASSLDLQGAAGYTF. Here the CDR3 DNA reads TGCGCCAGCAGCTTGGACTTACAGGGGGCTGCTGGCTACACCTTC.

The V and J genes are TRBV6-1 and TRBJ1-1; D is uncertain. This CDR3 contains 15 residues. Trimming took 1 base from V and 4 from J, leaving 13 bases between them. CDR1 and CDR2 from the germline V gene are MNHNS and SASEGT. The CDR3: CASSEVRGGGTEAFF. The CDR3 bases are TGTGCCAGCAGTGAAGTGCGAGGTGGAGGCACTGAAGCTTTCTTT.

This chain connects TRBV6-5 to TRBJ2-1, with TRBD2 matching 14 bases. V was clipped by 8 bases and J by 3 bases; unmatched bases: 3. Germline V gene sequence: CDR1 MNHEY, CDR2 SVGAGI. CDR3 length equals 15 residues. The CDR3 loop reads CASGTSGSFYNEQFF. The CDR3 DNA reads as TGTGCCAGCGGGACTAGCGGGAGTTTCTACAATGAGCAGTTCTTC.

V usage is TRBV19 and J usage is TRBJ2-2, with 8 nucleotides matching TRBD2. Germline V gene lookup returns CDR1 LNHDA and CDR2 SQIVND (reference sequence). The CDR3 loop spans 16 amino acids. J gave up 10 bases and V 6 bases, and 16 bases lay outside the gene matches. For the CDR3, the DNA is TGTGCCAGTAGGCCGACTAGCGCGTTCTCATCCCAGGAGCTGTTTTTT. This gives the protein CASRPTSAFSSQELFF.

V gene TRBV12-3 or TRBV12-4 combines with J gene TRBJ2-7; D is uncertain. The CDR3 is 11 residues long. V lost 5 bases and J lost 4, with 6 bases in between. The CDR3 is CASSPKYEQYF. DNA of the CDR3: TGTGCCAGCAGTCCTAAATACGAGCAGTACTTC.

The V and J genes are TRBV3-1 (or the pseudogene TRBV3-2) and TRBJ2-1; D is perhaps TRBD1 (5 bases). CDR1 and CDR2 from the germline V gene are LGHDT and YNNKEL (reference sequence). V gave up 0 bases and J gave up 0 bases, with 12 bases separating them. The CDR3 covers 17 residues. CDR3 sequence: CASSQDGASSSYNEQFF. The CDR3 DNA reads TGTGCCAGCAGCCAAGATGGGGCCTCCAGCTCCTACAATGAGCAGTTCTTC.

The chain recombines TRBV28 with TRBJ2-6; weak D call: TRBD1 (6 bases). Germline CDR1 MDHEN, CDR2 SYDVKM. The V and J ends lost 2 bases and 0 bases respectively, with 11 bases between them. This CDR3 has 17 amino acids. The CDR3 spells CASSLAGANSGANVLTF. The CDR3, as DNA: TGTGCCAGCAGTTTAGCAGGGGCCAACTCTGGGGCCAACGTCCTGACTTTC. The whole variable domain, remainder taken from reference TRBV28 and TRBJ2-6, is DVKVTQSSRYLVKRTGEKVFLECVQDMDHENMFWYRQDPGLGLRLIYFSYDVKMKEKGDIPEGYSVSREKKERFSLILESASTNQTSMYLCASSLAGANSGANVLTFGAGSRLTVL.

The chain couples TRBV5-6 to TRBJ2-7; 9 bases map to TRBD1. Germline trimming cut 4 bases from V and 3 bases from J; bases unmatched to any gene: 8. CDR3 length equals 15 residues. CDR1 is SGHDT and CDR2 is YYEEEE in the germline V gene. The CDR3 spells CASSPWDRVGYEQYF. CDR3 coding DNA: TGTGCCAGCAGCCCATGGGACAGGGTGGGCTACGAGCAGTACTTC.

This chain joins TRBV15 and TRBJ1-5; D is perhaps TRBD1 (6 bases). The CDR3 spans 18 residues. Germline assignment: CDR1 LNHNV and CDR2 YYDKDF (reference sequence). V lost 0 bases, J lost 6 bases, and 21 bases lay in between. The CDR3 DNA follows: TGTGCCACCAGCAGAGAGACGGTTTTAAGGGGGAGATCTCAGCCCCAGCATTTT. This encodes CATSRETVLRGRSQPQHF.

J is TRBJ2-5 and V is TRBV2, with D possibly matching TRBD1 (5 bases). Trimming pared 7 bases from V and 3 bases from J, leaving 15 bases between. Per the germline V gene, CDR1 is SNHLY and CDR2 is FYNNEI. This CDR3 has 14 residues. CDR3 coding DNA: TGTGCCAGCACCCCCGGGCAGGGTGAAGAGACCCAGTACTTC. Protein: CASTPGQGEETQYF.

This clone showed up just once. The chain is built from TRBV30 and TRBJ1-2; D remains ambiguous. CDR1 GTSNPN and CDR2 SVGIG come from the germline V gene (reference sequence). The CDR3 extends over 15 amino acids. The V gene lost 1 base and the J gene lost 5 bases, with 17 bases spanning the gap. The CDR3 DNA follows: TGTGCCTGGAGTGGACTAGGGCCGGGTGTTTATGGCTACACCTTC. Translation gives CAWSGLGPGVYGYTF.

The gene calls are TRBV5-1 and TRBJ1-2; the D gene is possibly TRBD1 (5 bases). The length of the CDR3 is 14 residues. Per germline, CDR1 SGHRS and CDR2 YFSETQ. V was cut by 0 bases and J by 2 bases, with 8 bases left in between. CDR3 bases: TGCGCCAGCAGCTTGGGGGGCCCGAACTATGGCTACACCTTC. This encodes CASSLGGPNYGYTF.

The genes are TRBV11-2 and TRBJ2-7; D gene uncertain. Germline-derived CDR1 and CDR2 are SGHAT and FQNNGV. Deletions cut 3 bases from V and 1 base from J, with 4 bases between. The CDR3 extends over 12 amino acids. The CDR3 DNA sequence: TGTGCCAGCAGCTTTGAGTCCTACGAGCAGTACTTC. Protein sequence: CASSFESYEQYF.

This chain uses TRBV5-4 with TRBJ2-7; 15 positions match TRBD2. The V segment lost 5 bases and the J segment 3 bases; nucleotides outside the gene matches: 18. There are 20 residues in the CDR3. The germline V gene encodes CDR1 SGHNT and CDR2 YYREEE (reference sequence). The CDR3 loop reads CASRRGLAGGGSVRGYEQYF. In DNA form, the CDR3 reads TGTGCCAGCAGACGGGGACTAGCGGGAGGAGGTTCAGTTCGTGGCTACGAGCAGTACTTC.

This clone was seen more than once but under ten times. This rearrangement joins TRBV7-2 to TRBJ1-1; possibly TRBD1 for D (5 bases). Trimming pared 0 bases from V and 7 bases from J, leaving 15 bases between. The CDR3 sequence is 15 residues long. CDR1 is SGHTA and CDR2 is FQGNSA in the germline V gene. This CDR3 reads CASSLAQGSNYEAFF. CDR3 in DNA: TGTGCCAGCAGCTTAGCGCAGGGTTCAAACTATGAAGCTTTCTTT.

This clone was counted once. The chain employs TRBV5-5 and TRBJ2-1, with D possibly matching TRBD1 (5 bases). V was trimmed by 4 bases and J by 8 bases, leaving 13 bases between them. Germline V gives CDR1 SGHKS, CDR2 YYEKEE (reference sequence). The CDR3 runs 13 residues. The CDR3 region has the DNA TGTGCCAGCAGCGCGGACATACCCCATGAGCAGTTCTTC. This sequence encodes CASSADIPHEQFF. The full variable domain, in which reference TRBV5-5 and TRBJ2-1 provide the parts outside the CDR3, is DAGVTQSPTHLIKTRGQQVTLRCSPISGHKSVSWYQQVLGQGPQFIFQYYEKEERGRGNFPDRFSARQFPNYSSELNVNALLLGDSALYLCASSADIPHEQFFGPGTRLTVL.

V and J are TRBV30 and TRBJ1-3; possibly TRBD1 for D (5 bases). The CDR3 totals 16 residues. The V gene lost 0 bases and the J gene lost 2 bases, with 14 bases spanning the gap. Germline values: CDR1 GTSNPN, CDR2 SVGIG (reference sequence). CDR3 sequence reads: CAWSVGAGWTGNTIYF. As DNA, the CDR3 is TGTGCCTGGAGTGTAGGGGCAGGATGGACTGGAAACACCATATATTTT. The full variable domain, rest sourced from reference TRBV30 and TRBJ1-3, is SQTIHQWPATLVQPVGSPLSLECTVEGTSNPNLYWYRQAAGRGLQLLFYSVGIGQISSEVPQNLSASRPQDRQFILSSKKLLLSDSGFYLCAWSVGAGWTGNTIYFGEGSWLTVV.

The chain is built from TRBV27 and TRBJ2-7, with D unresolved. Deletions cut 0 bases from V and 0 bases from J, with 9 bases between. Germline V gene lookup returns CDR1 MNHEY and CDR2 SMNVEV (reference sequence). CDR3 length equals 15 residues. This CDR3 reads CASSLSPVLSYEQYF. The DNA of the CDR3 is TGTGCCAGCAGTTTATCCCCGGTTCTCTCCTACGAGCAGTACTTC.

This chain joins TRBV10-3 and TRBJ2-3; D is perhaps TRBD1 (6 bases). Trimming left V 6 bases short and J 6 bases short, with 19 bases between. The CDR3 extends over 15 amino acids. The germline V gene has CDR1 ENHRY and CDR2 SYGVKD. CDR3 in DNA: TGTGCCATCAGCCAGGGACAACCCCCGGAGGATACGCAGTATTTT. This encodes CAISQGQPPEDTQYF.

A single count supports this clone. The chain recombines TRBV6-6 with TRBJ1-5; TRBD1 aligns across 8 bases. CDR1 and CDR2 (germline): MNHNY, SVGAGI (reference sequence). The CDR3 sequence is 14 residues long. After removal of 2 bases from V and 7 bases from J, the junction contained 4 bases not matched to a gene. The CDR3 protein is CASSYAGGRQPQHF. In nucleotides, the CDR3 is TGTGCCAGCAGTTACGCAGGGGGCAGGCAGCCCCAGCATTTT.

J is TRBJ1-1 and V is TRBV19, with 7 positions matching TRBD1. The CDR3 has 14 amino acids. Unmatched junction bases numbered 6, after V lost 3 bases and J lost 5 bases. CDR1 LNHDA and CDR2 SQIVND come from the germline V gene (reference sequence). CDR3 sequence (DNA): TGTGCCAGTAGTATTATTTCAGGGGGGACTGAAGCTTTCTTT. It is translated as CASSIISGGTEAFF. Full variable domain (missing parts from reference TRBV19 and TRBJ1-1): DGGITQSPKYLFRKEGQNVTLSCEQNLNHDAMYWYRQDPGQGLRLIYYSQIVNDFQKGDIAEGYSVSREKKESFPLTVTSAQKNPTAFYLCASSIISGGTEAFFGQGTRLTVV.

This clone was seen only once. V usage is TRBV6-1 and J usage is TRBJ2-3; a possible D gene is TRBD2 (5 bases). This CDR3 comprises 14 residues. Germline loops: CDR1 MNHNS, CDR2 SASEGT. Trimming took off 1 base at V and 11 bases at J, with 16 bases between the two ends. Here the CDR3 reads CASSEVLGSGRQYF. CDR3 nucleotides: TGTGCCAGCAGTGAAGTCCTGGGATCGGGAAGGCAGTATTTT.

The rearrangement uses TRBV24-1 and TRBJ1-5; TRBD1 matches at 7 bases. This CDR3 comprises 15 residues. Germline-derived CDR1 and CDR2 are KGHDR and SFDVKD. Trimming removed 2 bases from V and 1 base from J; junction bases left unmatched: 1. The CDR3 DNA sequence: TGTGCCACCAGTGATTCACAGGGGAGCAATCAGCCCCAGCATTTT. Translating it yields CATSDSQGSNQPQHF.

This clone was detected once. This sequence joins TRBV14 and TRBJ1-1; D is possibly TRBD1 (6 bases). V lost 0 bases to trimming and J lost 5 bases, with 10 bases between them. Germline lookup yields CDR1 SGHDN and CDR2 FVKESK. There are 14 residues in the CDR3. The CDR3 loop reads CASSQDHRATEAFF. As DNA, the CDR3 is TGTGCCAGCAGCCAAGATCACAGGGCTACTGAAGCTTTCTTT. The full variable domain, with the rest looked up from reference TRBV14 and TRBJ1-1, is EAGVTQFPSHSVIEKGQTVTLRCDPISGHDNLYWYRRVMGKEIKFLLHFVKESKQDESGMPNNRFLAERTGGTYSTLKVQPAELEDSGVYFCASSQDHRATEAFFGQGTRLTVV.